These 12 T cell receptor beta chains were all obtained from the same sample, sequenced in a study of blood T cell repertoires in COVID-19. The table came from immunoSEQ multiplex PCR; TCRdb's copy has only in-frame clones and leaves some out. Of roughly 46,000 clones in the sample, approximately 87% are singletons; the top ten hold around a sixth. The sample consisted of peripheral blood. These TCRs come from a human donor in a cohort sampled during active COVID-19.

The chain uses TRBV10-3 and TRBJ1-4; the D gene is possibly TRBD1 (5 bases). The CDR3 has 15 residues. Germline assignment: CDR1 ENHRY and CDR2 SYGVKD. Trimming took 0 bases from V and 8 from J, leaving 13 bases between them. The CDR3 coding sequence is TGTGCCATCAGTGAGTCAACAGGAAAGGGGGAAAAACTGTTTTTT. Residues: CAISESTGKGEKLFF.

Here the CDR3 DNA reads TGTGCCAGCAGTAACCCCGATCGGTTGGCCTACAATGAGCAGTTCTTC. It codes for CASSNPDRLAYNEQFF. V and J are TRBV28 and TRBJ2-1; D remains unclear. V lost 5 bases and J lost 2, with 16 bases in between. There are 16 residues in the CDR3. CDR1 MDHEN and CDR2 SYDVKM come from the germline V gene. Together with reference TRBV28 and TRBJ2-1, the CDR3 gives the full variable domain: DVKVTQSSRYLVKRTGEKVFLECVQDMDHENMFWYRQDPGLGLRLIYFSYDVKMKEKGDIPEGYSVSREKKERFSLILESASTNQTSMYLCASSNPDRLAYNEQFFGPGTRLTVL.

The chain employs TRBV5-8 and TRBJ1-1; D is undetermined. In germline, CDR1 is SGHTS, CDR2 YDEGEE. Trimming pared 7 bases from V and 11 bases from J, leaving 12 bases between. The CDR3 extends over 10 amino acids. CDR3 protein: CASRGPRAFF. The CDR3 nucleotides read TGTGCCAGCCGCGGGCCAAGGGCTTTCTTT.

The CDR3 loop is CASDLGQGAGGYTF. In nucleotides, the CDR3 is TGCGCCAGCGACCTGGGACAGGGGGCTGGAGGCTACACCTTC. This chain links TRBV5-1 with TRBJ1-2, with 12 bases lining up with TRBD1. Germline lookup yields CDR1 SGHRS and CDR2 YFSETQ. The trim removed 7 bases at V and 8 bases at J, leaving 9 bases unmatched. CDR3 size: 14 residues.

The gene calls are TRBV7-8 and TRBJ2-2; a weak D match, TRBD1 (6 bases). Germline CDR1 is SGHVS and CDR2 is FQNEAQ. The CDR3 extends over 19 amino acids. V shed 3 bases and J shed 4 bases, with 24 bases lying between them. The CDR3 DNA follows: TGTGCCAGCAGCTTCCCCAGGCGTCTCAACCTGGGGGCCACCGGGGAGCTGTTTTTT. This codes for CASSFPRRLNLGATGELFF.

The CDR3 DNA is TGTGCCACCAGCAGAGGCCAGGGAGGCACTGAAGCTTTCTTT. Translating gives CATSRGQGGTEAFF. J is TRBJ1-1 and V is TRBV15; TRBD1 is a possible D gene (5 bases). In germline, CDR1 is LNHNV, CDR2 YYDKDF (reference sequence). The CDR3 consists of 14 residues. V was cut by 1 base and J by 4 bases, with 10 bases left in between.

This clone was found once. This sequence joins TRBV10-1 and TRBJ2-1; 11 positions match TRBD2. The CDR3 totals 15 residues. The V and J ends lost 5 bases and 5 bases, in that order; junction bases with no gene match: 5. Germline V CDR1 and CDR2: WNHNN, SYGVQD (reference sequence). Here the CDR3 DNA reads TGCGCCAGCAGTACCGGGACTAGCGGTAACAATGAGCAGTTCTTC. Protein product: CASSTGTSGNNEQFF.

The V and J genes are TRBV20-1 and TRBJ1-4; no firm D call. Germline-derived CDR1 and CDR2 are DFQATT and SNEGSKA (reference sequence). V lost 6 bases, J lost 8 bases, and 10 bases lay in between. The CDR3 sequence is 11 residues long. The CDR3: CSAPRREKLFF. The DNA for the CDR3 is TGCAGTGCCCCAAGGAGGGAAAAACTGTTTTTT.

The chain employs TRBV6-6 and TRBJ1-2, with TRBD1 matching 9 bases. V shed 6 bases and J 2 bases; nucleotides not matched to a gene: 10. This CDR3 is 16 amino acids long. The germline V gene encodes CDR1 MNHNY and CDR2 SVGAGI (reference sequence). CDR3 in DNA: TGTGCCAGCAGAGTGGGCGGGACAGGGTCCAACTATGGCTACACCTTC. Its translation: CASRVGGTGSNYGYTF.

CDR3 residues: CASSFSTGTYEQYF. The CDR3 DNA reads as TGTGCCAGCAGCTTTTCGACAGGGACCTACGAGCAGTACTTC. This chain links TRBV7-9 with TRBJ2-7, with 7 bases aligning to TRBD1. The CDR3 extends over 14 amino acids. Germline V CDR1 and CDR2: SEHNR, FQNEAQ (reference sequence). J gave up 2 bases and V 3 bases, and 4 bases lay outside the gene matches.

CDR3 DNA: TGTGCCAGTAGTCGGTTATCGGAGCAGTTCTTC. Translation: CASSRLSEQFF. V is TRBV19 and J is TRBJ2-1; D is undetermined. Germline values: CDR1 LNHDA, CDR2 SQIVND (reference sequence). The germline V and J ends were trimmed by 5 bases and 10 bases, with 9 bases remaining between them. The CDR3 runs 11 residues.

This chain joins TRBV6-2 or TRBV6-3 and TRBJ2-7; the match to TRBD2 covers 7 bases. The V and J ends lost 0 bases and 3 bases, in that order; junction bases with no gene match: 5. Germline-derived CDR1 and CDR2 are MNHEY and SVGEGT. The CDR3 is made up of 15 amino acids. The CDR3 loop is CASSYSLGLVYEQYF. In DNA, the CDR3 is TGTGCCAGCAGTTACTCCCTAGGACTAGTCTACGAGCAGTACTTC.